This TCR beta chain was identified in a study of shared clonotypes between healthy human individuals. Looking at the study overall: Three men and a couple of women, aged 18 to 49, were donors.

Concerning this clone: Other DNA sequences of this sample code for an identical CDR3.

V lost 0 bases to trimming and J lost 6 bases, with 7 bases between them. The V gene's germline CDR1 is SGDLS and CDR2 YYNGEE. The CDR3 sequence is 13 residues long. For unsorted PBMC, approximately 300 ng DNA per replicate equaled tens of thousands of T cell genomes. The data were produced by immunoSEQ multiplex PCR, yet TCRdb's version contains in-frame clones alone and is incomplete. Of hundreds of thousands of clones listed, around 77% are singletons. Caucasian adults residing in Nashville, Tennessee made up all the donors. The sequencing input was PBMCs. The chain is built from TRBV9 and TRBJ2-1; D ambiguous. This receptor was taken from a woman aged 40 to 50 in good health. Some clones in this sample may be carry-over from other donors' samples. CDR3 nucleotide sequence: TGTGCCAGCAGCGTAGGGCGAGGCAATGAGCAGTTCTTC. This encodes CASSVGRGNEQFF.